The clone carrying this TCR beta chain appeared a few times. The antigen remains undetermined. The data are from a study of long-term antiretroviral therapy in people with HIV. Study-wide findings and caveats: Repertoire dominance by clones expanded before ART was seen at all time points.

The run of the v3.0 immunoSEQ assay was at survey level. Assay used: immunoSEQ multiplex PCR; TCRdb lists only in-frame clones, some missing. The data show about 25,000 clones, roughly 85% seen once. This CDR3 has 15 amino acids. Trimming removed 5 bases from V and 9 bases from J; junction bases left unmatched: 8. Germline values: CDR1 SGHTA, CDR2 FQGTGA. The sample in question was unsorted PBMCs, obtained 1.2 years after starting antiretroviral therapy. The receptor comes from a man between 45 and 60 years old with HIV. V is TRBV7-3 and J is TRBJ1-6; 9 bases line up with TRBD1. The CDR3 sequence is CASSLQGQGSSPLHF. The CDR3 DNA sequence: TGTGCCAGCAGCCTCCAGGGACAGGGCAGTTCACCCCTCCACTTT.